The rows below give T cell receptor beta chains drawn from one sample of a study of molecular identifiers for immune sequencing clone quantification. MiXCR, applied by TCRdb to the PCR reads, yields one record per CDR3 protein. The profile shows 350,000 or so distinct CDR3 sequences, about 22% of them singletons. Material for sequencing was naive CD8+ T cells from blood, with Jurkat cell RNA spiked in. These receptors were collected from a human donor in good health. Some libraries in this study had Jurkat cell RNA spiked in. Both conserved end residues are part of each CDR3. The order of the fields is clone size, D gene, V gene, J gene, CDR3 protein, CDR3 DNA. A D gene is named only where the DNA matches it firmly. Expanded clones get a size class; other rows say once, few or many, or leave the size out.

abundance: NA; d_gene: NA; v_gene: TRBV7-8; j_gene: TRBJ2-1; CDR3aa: CASSLAVRKLNEQFF; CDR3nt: TGTGCCAGCAGCTTAGCAGTCCGAAAACTCAATGAGCAGTTCTTC
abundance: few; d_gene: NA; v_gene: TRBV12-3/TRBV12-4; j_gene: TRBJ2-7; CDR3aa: CASSYSRTRYEQYF; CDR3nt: TGTGCCAGCAGTTATTCCCGGACCCGCTACGAGCAGTACTTC
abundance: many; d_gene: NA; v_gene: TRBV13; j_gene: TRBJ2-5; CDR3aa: CASSLDSGPQETQYF; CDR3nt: TGTGCCAGCAGCTTGGACAGTGGCCCGCAAGAGACCCAGTACTTC
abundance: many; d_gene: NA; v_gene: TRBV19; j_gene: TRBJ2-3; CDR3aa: CASSKTPDTQYF; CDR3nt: TGTGCCAGTAGTAAAACACCCGATACGCAGTATTTT
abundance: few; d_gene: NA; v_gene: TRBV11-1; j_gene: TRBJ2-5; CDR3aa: CASSLARGLETQYF; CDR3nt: TGTGCCAGCAGCTTAGCGCGGGGTTTGGAGACCCAGTACTTC
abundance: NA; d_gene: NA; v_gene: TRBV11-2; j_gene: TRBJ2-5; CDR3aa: CASSLISAALETQYF; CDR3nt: TGTGCCAGCAGCCTAATCTCAGCCGCCCTAGAGACCCAGTACTTC
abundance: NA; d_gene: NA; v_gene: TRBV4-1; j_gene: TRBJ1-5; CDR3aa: CASSLDSNRPQHF; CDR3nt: TGCGCCAGCAGCCTGGACAGCAATCGGCCCCAGCATTTT
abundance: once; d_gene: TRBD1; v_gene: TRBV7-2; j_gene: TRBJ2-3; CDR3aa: CASSQSTGAADTQYF; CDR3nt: TGTGCCAGCAGCCAATCGACAGGGGCAGCAGATACGCAGTATTTT
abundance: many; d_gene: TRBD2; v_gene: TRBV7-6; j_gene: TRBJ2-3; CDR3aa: CASSRAGVAADTQYF; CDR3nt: TGTGCCAGCAGCCGAGCGGGAGTCGCCGCAGATACGCAGTATTTT
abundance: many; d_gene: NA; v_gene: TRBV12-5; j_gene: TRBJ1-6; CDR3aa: CASGLVLEPVVGSPLHF; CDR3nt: TGTGCTAGTGGTTTGGTACTGGAGCCCGTCGTCGGTTCACCCCTCCACTTT
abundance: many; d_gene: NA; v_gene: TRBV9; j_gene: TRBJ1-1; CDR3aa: CASSVEWDATEAFF; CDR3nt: TGTGCCAGCAGCGTAGAGTGGGATGCCACTGAAGCTTTCTTT
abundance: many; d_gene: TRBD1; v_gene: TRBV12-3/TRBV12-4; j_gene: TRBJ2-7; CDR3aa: CASSLAGQGAYEQYF; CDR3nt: TGTGCCAGCAGTTTAGCTGGACAGGGGGCCTACGAGCAGTACTTC
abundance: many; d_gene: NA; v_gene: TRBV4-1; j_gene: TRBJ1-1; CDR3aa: CASSQDQVVREGTEAFF; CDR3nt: TGCGCCAGCAGCCAAGATCAGGTGGTCAGGGAGGGCACTGAAGCTTTCTTT
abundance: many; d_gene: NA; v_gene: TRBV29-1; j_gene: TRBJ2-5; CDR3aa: CSVVSGGRPHETQYF; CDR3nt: TGCAGCGTGGTTTCTGGGGGGAGGCCTCACGAGACCCAGTACTTC
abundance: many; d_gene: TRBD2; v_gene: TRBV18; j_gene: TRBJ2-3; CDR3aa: CASSPELAVTDTQYF; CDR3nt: TGTGCCAGCTCACCGGAACTAGCGGTCACAGATACGCAGTATTTT
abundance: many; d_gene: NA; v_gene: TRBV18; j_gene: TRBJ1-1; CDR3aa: CASSPSSWDIYMNTEAFF; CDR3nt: TGTGCCAGCTCACCATCGTCCTGGGACATCTACATGAACACTGAAGCTTTCTTT
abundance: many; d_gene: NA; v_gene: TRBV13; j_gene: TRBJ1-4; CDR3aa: CASSNGNEKLFF; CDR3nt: TGTGCCAGCAGCAACGGTAATGAAAAACTGTTTTTT